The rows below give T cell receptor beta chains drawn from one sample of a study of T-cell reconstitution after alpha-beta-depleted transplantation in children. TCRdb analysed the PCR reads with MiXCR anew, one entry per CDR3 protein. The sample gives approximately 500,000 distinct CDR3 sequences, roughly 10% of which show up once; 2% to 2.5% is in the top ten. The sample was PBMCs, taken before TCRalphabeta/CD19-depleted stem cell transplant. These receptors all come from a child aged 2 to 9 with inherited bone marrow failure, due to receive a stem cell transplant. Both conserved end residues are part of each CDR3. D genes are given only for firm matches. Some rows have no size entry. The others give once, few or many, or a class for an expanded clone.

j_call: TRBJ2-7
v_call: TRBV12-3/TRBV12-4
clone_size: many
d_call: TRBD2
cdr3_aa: CASSHRLAGSGEQYF
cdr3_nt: TGTGCCAGCAGTCATCGACTAGCGGGAAGTGGTGAGCAGTACTTC

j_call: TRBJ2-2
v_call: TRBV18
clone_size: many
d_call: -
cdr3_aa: CASSPEAYTGELFF
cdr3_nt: TGTGCCAGCTCACCAGAGGCCTACACCGGGGAGCTGTTTTTT

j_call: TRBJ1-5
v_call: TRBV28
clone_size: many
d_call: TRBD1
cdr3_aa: CASMPGGRNQPQHF
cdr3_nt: TGTGCCAGCATGCCAGGGGGTCGCAATCAGCCCCAGCATTTT

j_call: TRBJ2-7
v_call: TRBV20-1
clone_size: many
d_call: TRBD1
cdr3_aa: CSASVGQGREWWYEQYF
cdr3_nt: TGCAGTGCTAGTGTGGGACAGGGGAGGGAATGGTGGTACGAGCAGTACTTC

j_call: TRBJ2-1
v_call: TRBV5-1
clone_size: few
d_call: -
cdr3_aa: CASSERKVPGGEQFF
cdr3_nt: TGCGCCAGCAGCGAGAGGAAGGTCCCCGGGGGTGAGCAGTTCTTC

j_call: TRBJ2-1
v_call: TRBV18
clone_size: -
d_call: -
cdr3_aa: CASSPRDSLYNEQFF
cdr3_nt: TGTGCCAGCTCACCACGGGACTCCTTATACAATGAGCAGTTCTTC

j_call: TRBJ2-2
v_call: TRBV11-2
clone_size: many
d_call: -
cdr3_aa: CASSLDHGLSRELFF
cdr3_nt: TGTGCCAGCAGCTTAGATCACGGACTCTCTAGAGAGCTGTTTTTT

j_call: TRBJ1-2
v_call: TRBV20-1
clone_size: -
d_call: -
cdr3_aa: CSARSAGVNYGYTF
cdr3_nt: TGCAGTGCTAGGTCGGCAGGAGTAAACTATGGCTACACCTTC

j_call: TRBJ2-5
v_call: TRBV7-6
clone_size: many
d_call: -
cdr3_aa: CASSLGDFLPQYF
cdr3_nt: TGTGCCAGCAGCTTGGGGGACTTTCTTCCCCAGTACTTC

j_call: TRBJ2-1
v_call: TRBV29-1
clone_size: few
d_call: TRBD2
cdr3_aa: CSVEGVVGRGVYNEQFF
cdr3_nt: TGCAGCGTTGAAGGGGTAGTCGGGAGGGGTGTATACAATGAGCAGTTCTTC

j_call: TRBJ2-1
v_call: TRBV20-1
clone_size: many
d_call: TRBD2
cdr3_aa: CSARAPGLLAGGLGNEQFF
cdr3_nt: TGCAGTGCTAGAGCCCCGGGCTTACTAGCGGGAGGACTAGGGAATGAGCAGTTCTTC

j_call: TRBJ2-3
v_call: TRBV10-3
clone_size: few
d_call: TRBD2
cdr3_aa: CAASSSGRDTQYF
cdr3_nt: TGTGCCGCCTCTAGTAGCGGGAGAGATACGCAGTATTTT

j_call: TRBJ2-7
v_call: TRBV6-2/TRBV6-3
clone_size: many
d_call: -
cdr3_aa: CASSYPHEQYF
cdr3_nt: TGTGCCAGCAGTTACCCCCACGAGCAGTACTTC

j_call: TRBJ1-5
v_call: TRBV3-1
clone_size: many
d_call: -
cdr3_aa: CASSQGHQPQHF
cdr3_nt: TGTGCCAGCAGCCAGGGACATCAGCCCCAGCATTTT

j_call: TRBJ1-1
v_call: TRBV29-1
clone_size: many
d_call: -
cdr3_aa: CSVEGGVTEAFF
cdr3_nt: TGCAGCGTTGAGGGGGGCGTCACTGAAGCTTTCTTT

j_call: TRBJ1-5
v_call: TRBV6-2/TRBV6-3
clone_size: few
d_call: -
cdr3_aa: CASSHYIRSTRDQPQHF
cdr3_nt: TGTGCCAGCAGTCATTACATACGCAGCACGAGGGATCAGCCCCAGCATTTT

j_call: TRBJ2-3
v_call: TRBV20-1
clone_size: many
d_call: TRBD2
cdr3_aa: CSARGVSGREDTQYF
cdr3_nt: TGCAGTGCTAGAGGGGTTAGCGGGAGGGAAGATACGCAGTATTTT

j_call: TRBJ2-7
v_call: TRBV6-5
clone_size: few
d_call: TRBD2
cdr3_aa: CASSYYGRVSYEQYF
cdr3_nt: TGTGCCAGCAGTTACTACGGGAGGGTATCCTACGAGCAGTACTTC

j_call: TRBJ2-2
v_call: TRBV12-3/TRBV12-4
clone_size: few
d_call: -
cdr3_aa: CASSLRGITGELFF
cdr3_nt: TGTGCCAGCAGTTTAAGGGGAATCACCGGGGAGCTGTTTTTT

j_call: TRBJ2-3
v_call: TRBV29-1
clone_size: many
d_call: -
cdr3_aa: CSVGRGVRTDTQYF
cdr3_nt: TGCAGCGTTGGGCGCGGAGTCCGCACAGATACGCAGTATTTT

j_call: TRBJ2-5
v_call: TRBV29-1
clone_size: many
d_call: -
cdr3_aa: CSVRGSQETQYF
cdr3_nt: TGCAGCGTCCGGGGTTCTCAAGAGACCCAGTACTTC

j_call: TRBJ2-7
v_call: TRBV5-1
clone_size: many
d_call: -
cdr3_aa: CASSLVYVEGGDEQYF
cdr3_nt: TGCGCCAGCAGCTTGGTATATGTAGAGGGGGGAGACGAGCAGTACTTC

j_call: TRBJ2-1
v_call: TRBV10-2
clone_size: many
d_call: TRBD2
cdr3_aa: CASSFSGGALYNEQFF
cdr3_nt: TGCGCCAGCAGTTTCTCCGGGGGGGCCCTCTACAATGAGCAGTTCTTC

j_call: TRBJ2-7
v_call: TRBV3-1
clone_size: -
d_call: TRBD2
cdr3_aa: CASCSRLAGGQYSYEQYF
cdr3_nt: TGTGCCAGCTGTTCCCGACTAGCGGGAGGGCAATACTCCTACGAGCAGTACTTC

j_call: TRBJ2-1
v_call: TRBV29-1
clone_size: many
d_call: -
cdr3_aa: CSVLQGSGLGAYNEQFF
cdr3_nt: TGCAGCGTCCTGCAGGGGTCCGGACTAGGGGCCTACAATGAGCAGTTCTTC

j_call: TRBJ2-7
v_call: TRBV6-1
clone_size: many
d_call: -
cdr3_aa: CASRVSGEQYF
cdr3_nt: TGTGCCAGCAGGGTCTCCGGCGAGCAGTACTTC

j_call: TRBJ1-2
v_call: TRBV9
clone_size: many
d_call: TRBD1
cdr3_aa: CASSAGQVYYGYTF
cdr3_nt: TGTGCCAGCAGCGCCGGACAGGTCTACTATGGCTACACCTTC

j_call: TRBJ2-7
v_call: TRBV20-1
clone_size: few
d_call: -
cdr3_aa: CSARGRGLAHTYEQYF
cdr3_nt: TGCAGTGCTAGAGGCCGAGGGCTAGCGCACACCTACGAGCAGTACTTC